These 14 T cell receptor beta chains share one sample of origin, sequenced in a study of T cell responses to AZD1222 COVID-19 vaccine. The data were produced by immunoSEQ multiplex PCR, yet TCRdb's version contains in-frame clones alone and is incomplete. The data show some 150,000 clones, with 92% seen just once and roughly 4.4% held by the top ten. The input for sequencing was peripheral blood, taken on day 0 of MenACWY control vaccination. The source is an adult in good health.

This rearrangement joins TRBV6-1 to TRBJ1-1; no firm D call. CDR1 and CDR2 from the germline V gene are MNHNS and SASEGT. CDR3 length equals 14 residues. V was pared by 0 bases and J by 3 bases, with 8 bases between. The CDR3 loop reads CASSEAGIYTEAFF. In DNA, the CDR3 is TGTGCCAGCAGTGAAGCGGGGATTTACACTGAAGCTTTCTTT.

The CDR3 loop is CASSIQARLSTGELFF. The CDR3 nucleotides are TGTGCCAGTAGTATACAGGCTAGACTTAGCACCGGGGAGCTGTTTTTT. The chain recombines TRBV19 with TRBJ2-2; D ambiguous. Trimming took off 2 bases at V and 4 bases at J, with 14 bases between the two ends. The CDR3 is 16 residues long. Germline loops: CDR1 LNHDA, CDR2 SQIVND (reference sequence).

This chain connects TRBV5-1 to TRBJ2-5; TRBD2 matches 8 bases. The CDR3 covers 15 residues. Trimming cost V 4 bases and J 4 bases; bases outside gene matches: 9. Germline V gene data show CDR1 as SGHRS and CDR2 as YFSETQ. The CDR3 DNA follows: TGCGCCAGCAGCCTATCCGGGACTAGGAGAGAGACCCAGTACTTC. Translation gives CASSLSGTRRETQYF.

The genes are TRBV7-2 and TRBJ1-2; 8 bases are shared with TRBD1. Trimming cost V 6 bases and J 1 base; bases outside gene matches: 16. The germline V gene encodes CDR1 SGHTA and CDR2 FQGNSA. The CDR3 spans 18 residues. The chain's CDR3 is CASSLPGTGPAFNYGYTF. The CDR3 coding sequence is TGTGCCAGCAGTTTACCCGGGACAGGCCCTGCCTTTAACTATGGCTACACCTTC. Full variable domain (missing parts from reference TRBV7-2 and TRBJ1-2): GAGVSQSPSNKVTEKGKDVELRCDPISGHTALYWYRQSLGQGLEFLIYFQGNSAPDKSGLPSDRFSAERTGGSVSTLTIQRTQQEDSAVYLCASSLPGTGPAFNYGYTFGSGTRLTVV.

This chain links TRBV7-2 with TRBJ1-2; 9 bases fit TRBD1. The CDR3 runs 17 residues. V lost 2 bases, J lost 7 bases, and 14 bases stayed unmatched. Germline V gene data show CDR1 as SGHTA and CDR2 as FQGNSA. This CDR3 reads CASSLTTGTGLTTGYTF. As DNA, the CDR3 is TGTGCCAGCAGCTTAACCACCGGGACAGGGTTAACAACTGGCTACACCTTC.

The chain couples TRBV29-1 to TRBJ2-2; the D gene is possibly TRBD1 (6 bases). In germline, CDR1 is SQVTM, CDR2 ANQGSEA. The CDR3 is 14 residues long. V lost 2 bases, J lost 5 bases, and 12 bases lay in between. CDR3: CSVESGTRTGELFF. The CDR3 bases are TGCAGCGTTGAATCCGGGACAAGGACCGGGGAGCTGTTTTTT.

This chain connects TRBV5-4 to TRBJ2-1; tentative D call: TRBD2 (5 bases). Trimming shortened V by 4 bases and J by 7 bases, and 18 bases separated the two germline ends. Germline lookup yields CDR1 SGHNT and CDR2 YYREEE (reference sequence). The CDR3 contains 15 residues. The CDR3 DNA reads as TGTGCCAGCAGCCTGGCGGGCTCCTCGGTAAATGAGCAGTTCTTC. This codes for CASSLAGSSVNEQFF. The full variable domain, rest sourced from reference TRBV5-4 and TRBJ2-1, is ETGVTQSPTHLIKTRGQQVTLRCSSQSGHNTVSWYQQALGQGPQFIFQYYREEENGRGNFPPRFSGLQFPNYSSELNVNALELDDSALYLCASSLAGSSVNEQFFGPGTRLTVL.

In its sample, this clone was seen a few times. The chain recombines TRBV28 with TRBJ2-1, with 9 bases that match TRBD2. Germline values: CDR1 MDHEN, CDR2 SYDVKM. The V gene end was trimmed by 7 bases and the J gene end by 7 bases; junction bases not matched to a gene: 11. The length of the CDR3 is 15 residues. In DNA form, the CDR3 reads TGTGCCAGCAACGGTGGTAGCGGGAGTTTGAATGAGCAGTTCTTC. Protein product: CASNGGSGSLNEQFF.

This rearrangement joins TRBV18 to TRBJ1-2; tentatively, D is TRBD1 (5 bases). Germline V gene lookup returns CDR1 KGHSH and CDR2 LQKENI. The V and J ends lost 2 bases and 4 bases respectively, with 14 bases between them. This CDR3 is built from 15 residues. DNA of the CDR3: TGTGCCAGCTCACCAGAGGGGTCATCAATCTATGGCTACACCTTC. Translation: CASSPEGSSIYGYTF. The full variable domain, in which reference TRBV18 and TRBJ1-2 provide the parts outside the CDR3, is NAGVMQNPRHLVRRRGQEARLRCSPMKGHSHVYWYRQLPEEGLKFMVYLQKENIIDESGMPKERFSAEFPKEGPSILRIQQVVRGDSAAYFCASSPEGSSIYGYTFGSGTRLTVV.

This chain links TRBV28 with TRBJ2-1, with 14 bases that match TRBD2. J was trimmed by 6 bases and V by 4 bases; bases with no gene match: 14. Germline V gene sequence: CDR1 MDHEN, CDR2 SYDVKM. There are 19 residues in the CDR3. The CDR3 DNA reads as TGTGCCAGCAGTTCTCCTCCGGGACTAGCGGGAGCCCTCTCCAATGAGCAGTTCTTC. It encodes CASSSPPGLAGALSNEQFF. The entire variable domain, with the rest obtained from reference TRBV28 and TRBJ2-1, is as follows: DVKVTQSSRYLVKRTGEKVFLECVQDMDHENMFWYRQDPGLGLRLIYFSYDVKMKEKGDIPEGYSVSREKKERFSLILESASTNQTSMYLCASSSPPGLAGALSNEQFFGPGTRLTVL.

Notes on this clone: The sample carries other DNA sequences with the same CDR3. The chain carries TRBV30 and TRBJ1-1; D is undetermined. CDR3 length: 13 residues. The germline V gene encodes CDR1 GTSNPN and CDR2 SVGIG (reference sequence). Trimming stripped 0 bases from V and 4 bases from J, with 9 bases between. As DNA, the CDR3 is TGTGCCTGGAGTGTAAGAGGTGGCACTGAAGCTTTCTTT. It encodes CAWSVRGGTEAFF.

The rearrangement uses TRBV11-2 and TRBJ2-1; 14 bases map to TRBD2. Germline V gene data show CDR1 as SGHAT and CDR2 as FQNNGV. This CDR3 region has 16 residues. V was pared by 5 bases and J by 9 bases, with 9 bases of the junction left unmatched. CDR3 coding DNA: TGTGCCAGCAGCACCCGACTAGCGGGAGGGCGATCTGAGCAGTTCTTC. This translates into CASSTRLAGGRSEQFF.

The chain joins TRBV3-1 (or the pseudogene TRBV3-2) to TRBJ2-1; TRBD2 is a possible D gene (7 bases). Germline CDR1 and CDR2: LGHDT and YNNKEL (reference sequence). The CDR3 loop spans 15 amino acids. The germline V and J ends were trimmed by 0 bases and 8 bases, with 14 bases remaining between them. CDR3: CASSQEGGRVDEQFF. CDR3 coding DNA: TGTGCCAGCAGCCAAGAAGGGGGGAGGGTGGATGAGCAGTTCTTC.

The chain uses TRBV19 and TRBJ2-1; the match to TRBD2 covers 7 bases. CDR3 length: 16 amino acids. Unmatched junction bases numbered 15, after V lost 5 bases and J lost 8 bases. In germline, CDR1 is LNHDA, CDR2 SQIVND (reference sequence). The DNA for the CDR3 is TGTGCCAGTAGTGAGCCTGGGACTACTGCTAGCGATGAGCAGTTCTTC. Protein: CASSEPGTTASDEQFF.